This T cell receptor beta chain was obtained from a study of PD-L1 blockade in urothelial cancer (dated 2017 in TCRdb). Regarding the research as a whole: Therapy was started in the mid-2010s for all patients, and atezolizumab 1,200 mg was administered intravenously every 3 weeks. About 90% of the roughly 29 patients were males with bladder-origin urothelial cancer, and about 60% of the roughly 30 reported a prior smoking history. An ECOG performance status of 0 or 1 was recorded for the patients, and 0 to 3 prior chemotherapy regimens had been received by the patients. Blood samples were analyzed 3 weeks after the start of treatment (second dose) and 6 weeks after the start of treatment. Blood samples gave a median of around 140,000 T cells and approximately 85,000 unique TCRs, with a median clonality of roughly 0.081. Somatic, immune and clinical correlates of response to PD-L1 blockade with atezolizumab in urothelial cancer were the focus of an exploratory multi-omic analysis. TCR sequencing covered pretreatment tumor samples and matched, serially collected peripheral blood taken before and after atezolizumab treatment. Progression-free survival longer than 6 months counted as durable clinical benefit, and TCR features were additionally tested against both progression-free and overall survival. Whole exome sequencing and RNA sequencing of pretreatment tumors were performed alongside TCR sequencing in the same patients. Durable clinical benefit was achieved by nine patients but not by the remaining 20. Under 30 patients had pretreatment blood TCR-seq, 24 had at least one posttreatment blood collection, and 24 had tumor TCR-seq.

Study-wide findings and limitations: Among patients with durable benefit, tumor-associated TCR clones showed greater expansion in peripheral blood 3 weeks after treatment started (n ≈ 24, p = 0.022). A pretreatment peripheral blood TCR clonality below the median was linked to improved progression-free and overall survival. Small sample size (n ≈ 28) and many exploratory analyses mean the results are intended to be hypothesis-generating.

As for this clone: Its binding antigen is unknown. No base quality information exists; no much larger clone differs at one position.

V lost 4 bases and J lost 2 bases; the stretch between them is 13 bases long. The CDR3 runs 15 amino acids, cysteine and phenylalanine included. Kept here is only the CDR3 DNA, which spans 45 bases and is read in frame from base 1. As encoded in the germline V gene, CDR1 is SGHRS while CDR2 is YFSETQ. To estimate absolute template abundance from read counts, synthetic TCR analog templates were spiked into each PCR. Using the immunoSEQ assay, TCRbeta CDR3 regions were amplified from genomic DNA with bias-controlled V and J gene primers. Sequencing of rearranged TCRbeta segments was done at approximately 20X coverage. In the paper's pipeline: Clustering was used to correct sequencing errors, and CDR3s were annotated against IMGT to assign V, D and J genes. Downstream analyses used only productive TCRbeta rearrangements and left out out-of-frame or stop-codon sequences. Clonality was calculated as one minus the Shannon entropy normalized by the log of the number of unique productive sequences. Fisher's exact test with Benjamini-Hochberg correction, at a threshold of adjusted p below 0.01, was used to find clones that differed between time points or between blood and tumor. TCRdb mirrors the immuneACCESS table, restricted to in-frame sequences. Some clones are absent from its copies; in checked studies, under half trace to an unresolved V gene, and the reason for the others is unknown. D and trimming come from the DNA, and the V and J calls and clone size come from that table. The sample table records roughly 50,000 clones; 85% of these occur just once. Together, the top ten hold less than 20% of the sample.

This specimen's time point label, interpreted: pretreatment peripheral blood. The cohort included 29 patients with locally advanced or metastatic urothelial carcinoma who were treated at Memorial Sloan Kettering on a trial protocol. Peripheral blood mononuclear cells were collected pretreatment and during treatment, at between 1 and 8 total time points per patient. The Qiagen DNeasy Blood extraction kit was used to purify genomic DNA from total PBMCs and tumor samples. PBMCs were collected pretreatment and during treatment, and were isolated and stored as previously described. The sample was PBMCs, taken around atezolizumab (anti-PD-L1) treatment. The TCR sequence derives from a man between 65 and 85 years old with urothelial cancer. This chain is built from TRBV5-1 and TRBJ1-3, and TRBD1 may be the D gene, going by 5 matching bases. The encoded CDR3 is CASSHLGGAGNTIYF. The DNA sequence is TGCGCCAGCAGCCACCTCGGGGGGGCTGGAAACACCATATATTTT.